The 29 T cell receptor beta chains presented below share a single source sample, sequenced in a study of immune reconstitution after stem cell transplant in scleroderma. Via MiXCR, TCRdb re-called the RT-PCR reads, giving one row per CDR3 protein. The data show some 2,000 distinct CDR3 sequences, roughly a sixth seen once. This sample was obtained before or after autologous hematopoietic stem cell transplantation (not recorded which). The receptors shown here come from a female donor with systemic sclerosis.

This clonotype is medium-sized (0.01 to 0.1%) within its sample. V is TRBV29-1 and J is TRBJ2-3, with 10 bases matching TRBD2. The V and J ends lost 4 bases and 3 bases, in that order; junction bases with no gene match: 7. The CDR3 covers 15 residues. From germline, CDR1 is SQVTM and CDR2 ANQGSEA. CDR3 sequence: CSVVTTSGVTDTQYF. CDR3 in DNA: TGCAGCGTTGTAACCACTAGCGGGGTTACAGATACGCAGTATTTT.

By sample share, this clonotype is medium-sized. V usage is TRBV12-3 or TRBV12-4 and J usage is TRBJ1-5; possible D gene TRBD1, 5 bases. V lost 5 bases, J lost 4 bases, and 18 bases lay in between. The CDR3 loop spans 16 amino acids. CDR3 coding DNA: TGTGCCAGCAGTGACGCAGCCGGGGGGTCTAATCAGCCCCAGCATTTT. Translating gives CASSDAAGGSNQPQHF.

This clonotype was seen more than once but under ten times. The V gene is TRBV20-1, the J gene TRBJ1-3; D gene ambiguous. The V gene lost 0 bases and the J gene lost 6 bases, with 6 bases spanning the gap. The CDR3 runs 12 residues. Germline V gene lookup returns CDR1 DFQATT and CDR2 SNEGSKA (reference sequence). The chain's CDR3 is CSAREDQNTIYF. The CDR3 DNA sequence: TGCAGTGCTAGAGAGGACCAAAACACCATATATTTT.

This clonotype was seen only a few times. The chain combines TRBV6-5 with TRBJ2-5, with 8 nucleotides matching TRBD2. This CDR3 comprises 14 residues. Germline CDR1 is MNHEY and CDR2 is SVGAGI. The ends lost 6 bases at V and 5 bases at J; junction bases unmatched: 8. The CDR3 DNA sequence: TGTGCCAGCAGCCACCGGGGGGGGGCGGAGACCCAGTACTTC. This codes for CASSHRGGAETQYF.

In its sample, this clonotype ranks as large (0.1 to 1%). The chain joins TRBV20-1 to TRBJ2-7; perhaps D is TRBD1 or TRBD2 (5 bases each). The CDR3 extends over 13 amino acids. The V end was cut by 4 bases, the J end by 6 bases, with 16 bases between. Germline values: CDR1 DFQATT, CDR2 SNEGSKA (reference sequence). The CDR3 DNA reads TGCAGTGCTACGGGACCCCCCCGATTCGAGCAGTACTTC. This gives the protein CSATGPPRFEQYF.

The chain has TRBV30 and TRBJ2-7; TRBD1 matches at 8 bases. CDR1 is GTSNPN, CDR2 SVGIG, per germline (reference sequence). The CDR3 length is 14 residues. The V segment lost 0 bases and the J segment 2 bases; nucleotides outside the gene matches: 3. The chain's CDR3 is CAWSVGTGPYEQYF. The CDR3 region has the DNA TGTGCCTGGAGTGTAGGGACAGGCCCCTACGAGCAGTACTTC.

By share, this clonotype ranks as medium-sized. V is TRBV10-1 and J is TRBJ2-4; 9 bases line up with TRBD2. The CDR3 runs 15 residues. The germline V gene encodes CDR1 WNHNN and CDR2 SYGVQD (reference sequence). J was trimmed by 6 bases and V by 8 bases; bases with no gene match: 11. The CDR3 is CASPGGGALSNIQYF. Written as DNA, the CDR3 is TGCGCCAGCCCTGGCGGGGGGGCCCTCTCAAACATTCAGTACTTC.

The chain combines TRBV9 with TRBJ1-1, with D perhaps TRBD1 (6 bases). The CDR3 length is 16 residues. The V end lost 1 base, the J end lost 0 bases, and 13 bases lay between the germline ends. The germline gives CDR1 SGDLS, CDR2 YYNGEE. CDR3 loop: CASSVLPGVLNTEAFF. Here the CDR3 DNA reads TGTGCCAGCAGCGTATTGCCAGGGGTCCTGAACACTGAAGCTTTCTTT.

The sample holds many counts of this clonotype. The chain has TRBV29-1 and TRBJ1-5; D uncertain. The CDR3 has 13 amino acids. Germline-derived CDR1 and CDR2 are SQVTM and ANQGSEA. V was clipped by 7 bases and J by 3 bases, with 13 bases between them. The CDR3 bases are TGCAGCGCACGATCGGGCCTCAATCAGCCCCAGCATTTT. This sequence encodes CSARSGLNQPQHF.

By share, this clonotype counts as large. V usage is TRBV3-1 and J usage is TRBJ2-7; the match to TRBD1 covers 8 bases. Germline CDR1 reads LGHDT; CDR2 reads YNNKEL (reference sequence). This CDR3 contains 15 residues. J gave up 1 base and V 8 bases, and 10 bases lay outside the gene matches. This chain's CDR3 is CASADRGVESYEQYF. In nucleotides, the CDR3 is TGTGCCAGCGCCGACAGGGGAGTGGAATCCTACGAGCAGTACTTC.

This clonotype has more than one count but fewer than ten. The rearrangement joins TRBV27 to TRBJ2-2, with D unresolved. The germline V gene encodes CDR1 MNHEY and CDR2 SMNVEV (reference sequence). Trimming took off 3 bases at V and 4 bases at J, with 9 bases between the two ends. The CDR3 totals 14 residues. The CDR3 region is CASSFLALTGELFF. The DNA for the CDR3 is TGTGCCAGCAGTTTTCTGGCTCTCACCGGGGAGCTGTTTTTT.

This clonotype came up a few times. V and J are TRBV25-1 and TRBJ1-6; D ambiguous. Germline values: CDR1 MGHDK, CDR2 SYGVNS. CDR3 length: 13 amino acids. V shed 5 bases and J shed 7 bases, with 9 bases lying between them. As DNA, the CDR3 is TGTGCCAGCAGTCGTTCCGCCAATTCACCCCTCCACTTT. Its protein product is CASSRSANSPLHF.

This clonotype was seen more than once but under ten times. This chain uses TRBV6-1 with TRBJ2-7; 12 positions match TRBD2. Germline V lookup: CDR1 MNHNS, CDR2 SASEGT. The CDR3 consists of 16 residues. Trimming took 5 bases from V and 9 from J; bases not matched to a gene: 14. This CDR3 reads CASSHGLAGSGGGQYF. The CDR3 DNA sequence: TGTGCCAGCAGTCACGGACTAGCGGGGTCTGGTGGTGGGCAGTACTTC.

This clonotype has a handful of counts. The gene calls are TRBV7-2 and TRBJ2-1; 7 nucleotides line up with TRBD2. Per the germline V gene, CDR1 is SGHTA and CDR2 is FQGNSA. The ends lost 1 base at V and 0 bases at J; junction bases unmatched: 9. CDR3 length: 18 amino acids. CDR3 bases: TGTGCCAGCAGCTTAGGGGGAGGGCTTCGAAGCTCCTACAATGAGCAGTTCTTC. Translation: CASSLGGGLRSSYNEQFF.

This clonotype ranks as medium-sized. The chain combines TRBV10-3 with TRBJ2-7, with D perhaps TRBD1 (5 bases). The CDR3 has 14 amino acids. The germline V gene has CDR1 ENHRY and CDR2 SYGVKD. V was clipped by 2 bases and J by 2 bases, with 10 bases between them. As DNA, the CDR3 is TGTGCCATCAGTGAGAGGGGCAGGACCTACGAGCAGTACTTC. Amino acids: CAISERGRTYEQYF.

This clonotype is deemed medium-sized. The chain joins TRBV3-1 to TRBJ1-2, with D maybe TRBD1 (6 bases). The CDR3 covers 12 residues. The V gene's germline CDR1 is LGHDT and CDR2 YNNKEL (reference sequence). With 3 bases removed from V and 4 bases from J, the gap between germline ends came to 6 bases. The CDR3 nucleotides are TGTGCCAGCAGCCACAGGGGCTATGGCTACACCTTC. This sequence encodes CASSHRGYGYTF.

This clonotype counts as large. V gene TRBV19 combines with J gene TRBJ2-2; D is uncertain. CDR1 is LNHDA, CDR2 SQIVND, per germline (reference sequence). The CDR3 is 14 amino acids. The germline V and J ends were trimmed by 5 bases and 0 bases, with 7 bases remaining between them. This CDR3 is CASSHPPNTGELFF. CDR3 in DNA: TGTGCCAGTAGTCATCCCCCGAACACCGGGGAGCTGTTTTTT. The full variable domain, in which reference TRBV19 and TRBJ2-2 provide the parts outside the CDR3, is DGGITQSPKYLFRKEGQNVTLSCEQNLNHDAMYWYRQDPGQGLRLIYYSQIVNDFQKGDIAEGYSVSREKKESFPLTVTSAQKNPTAFYLCASSHPPNTGELFFGEGSRLTVL.

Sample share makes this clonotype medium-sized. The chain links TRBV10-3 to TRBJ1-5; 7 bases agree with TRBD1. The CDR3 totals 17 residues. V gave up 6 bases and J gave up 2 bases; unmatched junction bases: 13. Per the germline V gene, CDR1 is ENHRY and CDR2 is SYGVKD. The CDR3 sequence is CAISPQDRPGGNQPQHF. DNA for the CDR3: TGTGCCATCAGCCCTCAGGACAGGCCAGGGGGCAATCAGCCCCAGCATTTT.

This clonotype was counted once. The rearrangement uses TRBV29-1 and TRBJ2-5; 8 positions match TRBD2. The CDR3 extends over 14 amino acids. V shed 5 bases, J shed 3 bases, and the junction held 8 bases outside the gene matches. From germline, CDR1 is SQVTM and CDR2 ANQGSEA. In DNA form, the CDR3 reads TGCAGCGTTTACGGGGGGGGCGGGAAAGAGACCCAGTACTTC. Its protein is CSVYGGGGKETQYF.

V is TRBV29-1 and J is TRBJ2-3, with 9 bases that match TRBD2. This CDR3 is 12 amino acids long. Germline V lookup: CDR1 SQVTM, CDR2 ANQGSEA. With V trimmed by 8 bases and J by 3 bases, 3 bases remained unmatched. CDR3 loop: CSKRGDTDTQYF. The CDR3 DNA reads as TGCAGCAAGCGGGGGGATACAGATACGCAGTATTTT.

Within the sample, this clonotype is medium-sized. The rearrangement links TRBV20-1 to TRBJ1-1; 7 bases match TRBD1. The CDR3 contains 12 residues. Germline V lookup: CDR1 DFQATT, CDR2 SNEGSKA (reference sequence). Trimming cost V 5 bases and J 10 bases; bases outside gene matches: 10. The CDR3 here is CSAPQGGVGAFF. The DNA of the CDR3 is TGCAGTGCTCCCCAGGGGGGTGTCGGAGCTTTCTTT.

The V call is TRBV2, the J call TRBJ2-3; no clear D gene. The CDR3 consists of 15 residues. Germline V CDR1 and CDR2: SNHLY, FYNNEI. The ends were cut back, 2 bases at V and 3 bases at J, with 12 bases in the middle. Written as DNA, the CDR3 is TGTGCCAGCAGTGAACTCTGGGCGCTAACAGATACGCAGTATTTT. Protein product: CASSELWALTDTQYF. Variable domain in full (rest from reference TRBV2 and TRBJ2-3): EPEVTQTPSHQVTQMGQEVILRCVPISNHLYFYWYRQILGQKVEFLVSFYNNEISEKSEIFDDQFSVERPDGSNFTLKIRSTKLEDSAMYFCASSELWALTDTQYFGPGTRLTVL.

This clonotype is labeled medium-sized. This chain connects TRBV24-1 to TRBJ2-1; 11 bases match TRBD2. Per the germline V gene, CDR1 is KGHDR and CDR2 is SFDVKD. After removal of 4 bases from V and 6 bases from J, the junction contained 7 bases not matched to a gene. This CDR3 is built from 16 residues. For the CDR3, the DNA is TGTGCCACCAGTGAGCCTACTAGCGGGAGCTCCAATGAGCAGTTCTTC. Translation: CATSEPTSGSSNEQFF.

Here the CDR3 DNA reads TGTGCCAGCAGCCCCCCAGCTAGCGGGTTATCCAAAAACATTCAGTACTTC. This sequence encodes CASSPPASGLSKNIQYF. This chain links TRBV11-2 with TRBJ2-4; 8 nucleotides line up with TRBD2. The CDR3 is 17 amino acids. Looked up from germline, CDR1 is SGHAT and CDR2 is FQNNGV. After removal of 5 bases from V and 2 bases from J, the junction contained 11 bases not matched to a gene.

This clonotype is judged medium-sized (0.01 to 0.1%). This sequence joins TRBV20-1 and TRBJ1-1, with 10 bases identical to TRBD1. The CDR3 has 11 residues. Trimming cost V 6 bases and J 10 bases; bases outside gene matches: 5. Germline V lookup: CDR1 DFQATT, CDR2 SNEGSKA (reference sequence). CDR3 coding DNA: TGCAGTGCCAGGGGGGACAGGGGAGCTTTCTTT. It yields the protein CSARGDRGAFF.

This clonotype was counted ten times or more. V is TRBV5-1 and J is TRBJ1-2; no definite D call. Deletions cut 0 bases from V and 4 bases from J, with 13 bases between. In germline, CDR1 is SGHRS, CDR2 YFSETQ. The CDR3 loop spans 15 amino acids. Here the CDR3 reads CASSLGETNGYGYTF. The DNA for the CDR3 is TGCGCCAGCAGCTTGGGAGAAACTAACGGCTATGGCTACACCTTC.

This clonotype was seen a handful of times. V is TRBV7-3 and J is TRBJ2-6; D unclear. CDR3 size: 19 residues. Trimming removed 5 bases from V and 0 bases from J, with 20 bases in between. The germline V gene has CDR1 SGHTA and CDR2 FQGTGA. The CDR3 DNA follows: TGTGCCAGCAGCAAGGGCAGGTTCACCCCCAGCTCTGGGGCCAACGTCCTGACTTTC. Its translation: CASSKGRFTPSSGANVLTF.

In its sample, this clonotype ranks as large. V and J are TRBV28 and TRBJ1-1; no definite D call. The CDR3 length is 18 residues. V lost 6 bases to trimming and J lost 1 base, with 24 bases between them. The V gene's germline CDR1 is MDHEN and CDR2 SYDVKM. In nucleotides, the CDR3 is TGTGCCAGCAGATCGACCGCCAGAGTGATATACTCGAACACTGAAGCTTTCTTT. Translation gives CASRSTARVIYSNTEAFF. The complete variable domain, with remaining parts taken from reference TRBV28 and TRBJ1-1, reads DVKVTQSSRYLVKRTGEKVFLECVQDMDHENMFWYRQDPGLGLRLIYFSYDVKMKEKGDIPEGYSVSREKKERFSLILESASTNQTSMYLCASRSTARVIYSNTEAFFGQGTRLTVV.

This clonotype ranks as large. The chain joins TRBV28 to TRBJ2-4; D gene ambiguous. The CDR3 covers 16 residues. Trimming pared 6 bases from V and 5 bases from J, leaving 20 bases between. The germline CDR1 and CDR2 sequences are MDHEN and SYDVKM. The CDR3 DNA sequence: TGTGCCAGCAGCTCTGCCGTGGGTTTTACCGAAAACATTCAGTACTTC. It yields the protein CASSSAVGFTENIQYF.